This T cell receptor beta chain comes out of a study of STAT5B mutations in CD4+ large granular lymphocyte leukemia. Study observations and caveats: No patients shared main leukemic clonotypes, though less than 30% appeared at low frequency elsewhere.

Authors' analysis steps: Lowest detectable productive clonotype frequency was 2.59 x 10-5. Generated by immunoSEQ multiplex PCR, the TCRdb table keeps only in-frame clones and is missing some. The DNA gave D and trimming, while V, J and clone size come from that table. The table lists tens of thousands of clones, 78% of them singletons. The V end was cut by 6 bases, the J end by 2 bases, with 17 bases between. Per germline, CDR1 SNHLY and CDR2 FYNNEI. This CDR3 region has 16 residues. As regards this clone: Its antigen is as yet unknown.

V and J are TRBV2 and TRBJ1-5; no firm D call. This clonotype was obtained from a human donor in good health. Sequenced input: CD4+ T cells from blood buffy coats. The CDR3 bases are TGTGCCAGCAGGGCCGACGGAACGAGAGGCAATCAGCCCCAGCATTTT. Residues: CASRADGTRGNQPQHF.